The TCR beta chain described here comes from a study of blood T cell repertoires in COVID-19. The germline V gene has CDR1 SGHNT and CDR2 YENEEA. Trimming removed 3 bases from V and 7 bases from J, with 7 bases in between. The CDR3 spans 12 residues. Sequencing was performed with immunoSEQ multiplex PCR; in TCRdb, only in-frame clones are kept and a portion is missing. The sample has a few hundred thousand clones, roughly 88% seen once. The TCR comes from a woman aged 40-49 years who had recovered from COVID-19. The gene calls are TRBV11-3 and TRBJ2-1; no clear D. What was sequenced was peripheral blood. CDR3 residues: CASSFSYNEQFF. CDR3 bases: TGTGCCAGCAGCTTTTCGTATAATGAGCAGTTCTTC.